These 22 T cell receptor beta chains were sequenced from one sample in a study of cytomegalovirus exposure and HLA in healthy donors. The PCR contained 60 Vbeta and 13 Jbeta primers. The data were produced by immunoSEQ multiplex PCR, yet TCRdb's version contains in-frame clones alone and is incomplete. This table has around 120,000 clones, more than 70% appearing once. The sample consisted of PBMCs. The origin of the receptors is a woman between 45 and 60 years old in good health and CMV-seropositive.

This clone was recorded a few times. The chain employs TRBV10-3 and TRBJ1-4, with D maybe TRBD1 (6 bases). CDR3 length: 14 residues. Trimming shortened V by 5 bases and J by 5 bases, and 12 bases separated the two germline ends. Germline CDR1 is ENHRY and CDR2 is SYGVKD. CDR3 in amino acids: CAISKTGSNEKLFF. The CDR3 DNA follows: TGTGCCATCAGTAAGACAGGATCAAATGAAAAACTGTTTTTT.

This clone was observed a single time. The genes are TRBV6-1 and TRBJ1-3; TRBD1 might be the D (5 bases). With 6 bases removed from V and 0 bases from J, the gap between germline ends came to 12 bases. Germline CDR1 reads MNHNS; CDR2 reads SASEGT. The CDR3 length is 15 residues. CDR3 bases: TGTGCCAGCAGGGGATTGACAGACTCTGGAAACACCATATATTTT. It encodes CASRGLTDSGNTIYF.

This chain connects TRBV30 to TRBJ2-7, with D possibly TRBD1 on 5 matching bases. CDR3 length: 12 amino acids. From germline, CDR1 is GTSNPN and CDR2 SVGIG (reference sequence). V dropped 5 bases and J dropped 6 bases, with 14 bases sitting between them. CDR3 sequence reads: CAWDKGLGEQYF. The CDR3 nucleotides read TGTGCCTGGGACAAGGGGTTAGGCGAGCAGTACTTC. The whole variable domain, remainder taken from reference TRBV30 and TRBJ2-7, is SQTIHQWPATLVQPVGSPLSLECTVEGTSNPNLYWYRQAAGRGLQLLFYSVGIGQISSEVPQNLSASRPQDRQFILSSKKLLLSDSGFYLCAWDKGLGEQYFGPGTRLTVT.

This rearrangement joins TRBV30 to TRBJ1-4; D might be TRBD1 (6 bases). Germline V lookup: CDR1 GTSNPN, CDR2 SVGIG (reference sequence). The V gene lost 0 bases and the J gene lost 4 bases, with 18 bases spanning the gap. The CDR3 runs to 17 residues. The CDR3 sequence: CAWSVPTDSRNNEKLFF. In DNA, the CDR3 is TGTGCCTGGAGTGTGCCCACGGACAGCCGAAATAATGAAAAACTGTTTTTT.

This clone appeared a few times. This chain links TRBV5-1 with TRBJ2-1, with 9 bases matching TRBD1. The CDR3 totals 15 residues. V was pared by 3 bases and J by 4 bases, with 5 bases of the junction left unmatched. CDR1 SGHRS and CDR2 YFSETQ come from the germline V gene. CDR3 sequence (DNA): TGCGCCAGCAGCTCTCTGGGGACAGGGTACAATGAGCAGTTCTTC. Its protein product is CASSSLGTGYNEQFF.

This clone came up once. The chain is built from TRBV6-5 and TRBJ2-7; 10 bases map to TRBD1. Trimming cost V 4 bases and J 1 base; bases outside gene matches: 4. The CDR3 is made up of 15 amino acids. Germline lookup yields CDR1 MNHEY and CDR2 SVGAGI. The CDR3 nucleotides are TGTGCCAGCAGTTCCCCGGGACAGGGGTCCTACGAGCAGTACTTC. It yields the protein CASSSPGQGSYEQYF.

The J gene is TRBJ2-3, the V gene TRBV7-2; 7 nucleotides match TRBD2. Germline loops: CDR1 SGHTA, CDR2 FQGNSA. This CDR3 is 14 amino acids long. The ends lost 5 bases at V and 6 bases at J; junction bases unmatched: 8. The CDR3 bases are TGTGCCAGCAGCCCCGGACTAGGGTGGGATACGCAGTATTTT. This codes for CASSPGLGWDTQYF.

This sequence joins TRBV5-1 and TRBJ1-4; D possibly corresponds to TRBD1 (6 bases). V shed 0 bases and J shed 7 bases, with 13 bases lying between them. The CDR3 length is 15 residues. The germline CDR1 and CDR2 sequences are SGHRS and YFSETQ. The chain's CDR3 is CASSLDGGRGEKLFF. CDR3 nucleotides: TGCGCCAGCAGCTTGGACGGGGGGCGCGGTGAAAAACTGTTTTTT.

V is TRBV5-7 and J is TRBJ1-6, with 7 bases matching TRBD1. TRBV5-7 is identified as an open reading frame with a role that is uncertain. V trimming: 4 bases; J trimming: 10 bases; junction bases outside the gene matches: 11. The CDR3 loop spans 15 amino acids. CDR3 sequence (DNA): TGTGCCAGCAGCCCCTGCGACAGGGTTACATCACCCCTCCACTTT. Translating it yields CASSPCDRVTSPLHF.

This CDR3 is CSVEVGQGSGPQHF. For the CDR3, the DNA is TGCAGCGTTGAAGTTGGACAGGGCTCAGGGCCCCAGCATTTT. The chain combines TRBV29-1 with TRBJ1-5; 8 bases match TRBD1. The V and J ends lost 1 base and 9 bases, in that order; junction bases with no gene match: 8. This CDR3 is built from 14 residues. CDR1 SQVTM and CDR2 ANQGSEA come from the germline V gene.

The chain employs TRBV6-1 and TRBJ1-3, with TRBD1 matching over 8 bases. Unmatched junction bases numbered 6, after V lost 5 bases and J lost 0 bases. The germline CDR1 and CDR2 sequences are MNHNS and SASEGT. The CDR3 is 16 residues long. CDR3 amino acids: CASSKGQGHSGNTIYF. The CDR3 DNA is TGTGCCAGCAGTAAAGGACAGGGCCACTCTGGAAACACCATATATTTT.

The genes are TRBV2 and TRBJ2-7, with 10 nucleotides matching TRBD2. The CDR3 runs 15 residues. Germline V lookup: CDR1 SNHLY, CDR2 FYNNEI. V lost 6 bases to trimming and J lost 0 bases; unmatched junction nucleotides: 5. CDR3 sequence: CASRLGLASSYEQYF. CDR3 nucleotides: TGTGCCAGCAGACTGGGACTAGCGAGCTCCTACGAGCAGTACTTC.

The chain uses TRBV10-3 and TRBJ1-2, with D hard to call. Germline assignment: CDR1 ENHRY and CDR2 SYGVKD. This CDR3 comprises 13 residues. Trimming removed 0 bases at V and 5 bases at J, with 7 bases between. CDR3 nucleotide sequence: TGTGCCATCAGTGAGTCGAGGTGGTATGGCTACACCTTC. It translates to CAISESRWYGYTF.

The chain employs TRBV9 and TRBJ2-6; maybe TRBD2 (5 bases). Germline V gene lookup returns CDR1 SGDLS and CDR2 YYNGEE. The CDR3 runs 14 residues. V lost 5 bases to trimming and J lost 4 bases, with 10 bases between them. The DNA for the CDR3 is TGTGCCAGCAGGAGAGGCGGGGGGGCCAACGTCCTGACTTTC. Translating it yields CASRRGGGANVLTF.

This clone occurred once. A read error may account for a junction end that differs from germline. The CDR3 DNA sequence: TGTGCCTGGAGTGTATCCTACGGGCAGTACTTC. It yields the protein CAWSVSYGQYF. This chain links TRBV30 with TRBJ2-7; unclear D gene. Germline CDR1 reads GTSNPN; CDR2 reads SVGIG (reference sequence). CDR3 length: 11 residues.

This chain uses TRBV2 with TRBJ2-2; the match to TRBD2 covers 8 bases. The CDR3 runs to 15 residues. With 5 bases clipped from V and 3 bases from J, the junction kept 5 bases outside the gene matches. Looked up from germline, CDR1 is SNHLY and CDR2 is FYNNEI. The CDR3 DNA sequence: TGTGCCAGCAGTTCCACTAGCGGATACACCGGGGAGCTGTTTTTT. Its translation: CASSSTSGYTGELFF.

The chain links TRBV7-8 to TRBJ2-7; TRBD2 might be the D (5 bases). V lost 5 bases and J lost 1, with 15 bases in between. CDR1 SGHVS and CDR2 FQNEAQ come from the germline V gene. This CDR3 region has 15 residues. DNA for the CDR3: TGTGCCAGCAGCATCGACGGAGGTAAATCCTACGAGCAGTACTTC. Protein: CASSIDGGKSYEQYF. The entire variable domain, with the rest obtained from reference TRBV7-8 and TRBJ2-7, is as follows: GAGVSQSPRYKVAKRGQDVALRCDPISGHVSLFWYQQALGQGPEFLTYFQNEAQLDKSGLPSDRFFAERPEGSVSTLKIQRTQQEDSAVYLCASSIDGGKSYEQYFGPGTRLTVT.

This clone was counted many times. This rearrangement joins TRBV4-3 to TRBJ2-1; 7 bases agree with TRBD2. The trim removed 0 bases at V and 2 bases at J, leaving 1 base unmatched. Germline lookup yields CDR1 LGHNA and CDR2 YSLEER. The CDR3 runs to 15 residues. CDR3 in amino acids: CASSQDAGAYNEQFF. CDR3 in DNA: TGCGCCAGCAGCCAAGATGCGGGGGCCTACAATGAGCAGTTCTTC.

J is TRBJ1-1 and V is TRBV19; 7 bases align to TRBD1. The CDR3 consists of 16 residues. CDR1 and CDR2 from the germline V gene are LNHDA and SQIVND (reference sequence). V lost 5 bases and J lost 6; bases outside the gene matches: 15. The chain's CDR3 is CASSPYRAGGRPEAFF. CDR3 bases: TGTGCCAGTAGTCCCTACAGGGCAGGGGGAAGACCTGAAGCTTTCTTT.

J is TRBJ2-1 and V is TRBV9; 8 nucleotides line up with TRBD1. Germline V gene lookup returns CDR1 SGDLS and CDR2 YYNGEE. The CDR3 has 12 amino acids. Germline trimming cut 3 bases from V and 8 bases from J; bases unmatched to any gene: 1. In nucleotides, the CDR3 is TGTGCCAGCAGCGGACAGGGGCATGAGCAGTTCTTC. It encodes CASSGQGHEQFF.

The genes are TRBV2 and TRBJ1-2; 7 nucleotides align to TRBD1. Trimming at V came to 4 bases and at J to 4 bases, leaving 6 bases not matched to a gene. CDR1 and CDR2 from the germline V gene are SNHLY and FYNNEI. The CDR3 covers 14 residues. CDR3 coding DNA: TGTGCCAGCAGTGGATCAGGGGGAGGCTATGGCTACACCTTC. This codes for CASSGSGGGYGYTF.

The chain joins TRBV25-1 to TRBJ2-3, with 10 bases that match TRBD2. The CDR3 contains 17 residues. V lost 1 base to trimming and J lost 4 bases; unmatched junction nucleotides: 8. Germline-derived CDR1 and CDR2 are MGHDK and SYGVNS. CDR3 sequence: CASSESKAGGGADTQYF. The CDR3 nucleotides are TGTGCCAGCAGTGAATCCAAAGCGGGGGGGGGTGCAGATACGCAGTATTTT.